This T cell receptor (beta chain) was captured in a study of shared clonotypes between healthy human individuals. Using immunoSEQ multiplex PCR, the repertoire was profiled, and TCRdb retains in-frame clones only, with some absent. Of 450,000 to 600,000 clones listed, 79% were seen once; the top ten hold roughly 13%. The CDR3 is made up of 15 amino acids. Germline V gene lookup returns CDR1 SGHRS and CDR2 YFSETQ. Trimming cost V 4 bases and J 2 bases; bases outside gene matches: 5. The rearrangement uses TRBV5-1 and TRBJ2-7, with 11 bases fitting TRBD2. The TCR sequence derives from a middle-aged woman in good health. Some clones in this sample may be carry-over from other donors' samples. The sequencing input was PBMCs. CDR3 in DNA: TGCGCCAGCAGCCCAGGGACTAGCGGCCCCTACGAGCAGTACTTC. As protein: CASSPGTSGPYEQYF.